These T cell receptor beta chains were read from a single sample in a study of T-cell memory formation after mild COVID-19. TCRdb fed the 5' RACE reads into MiXCR, producing one record per CDR3 protein. The data contain 400,000 or so distinct CDR3 sequences, roughly 20% of them singletons. Sequencing input: PBMCs or a T cell subset sorted from them (not recorded which). The receptors were sampled from an adult woman who had mild COVID-19 (a few samples of this study predate the infection). Cell type and time point are not known. The conserved cysteine and the conserved F or W are not part of the CDR3 here. The order of the fields is V gene, J gene, clone size, CDR3 protein. Size is stated for part of the rows, as once, few or many counts, or as a class when the clone is expanded.

v_call: TRBV7-2
j_call: TRBJ2-7
clone_size: few
cdr3_aa: ASSLVGQGPYEQY

v_call: TRBV4-1
j_call: TRBJ1-1
clone_size: few
cdr3_aa: ASSLGREKGTEAF

v_call: TRBV9
j_call: TRBJ2-3
clone_size: many
cdr3_aa: ASSVGHRTSTDTQY

v_call: TRBV24-1
j_call: TRBJ2-1
clone_size: few
cdr3_aa: ATSDPGKQF

v_call: TRBV2
j_call: TRBJ2-7
clone_size: few
cdr3_aa: ASNPGRSYEQY

v_call: TRBV11-3
j_call: TRBJ1-4
clone_size: NA
cdr3_aa: ASSSRDTDGEKLF

v_call: TRBV7-9
j_call: TRBJ2-1
clone_size: few
cdr3_aa: ASSFAGLGADEQF

v_call: TRBV12-3/TRBV12-4
j_call: TRBJ2-1
clone_size: NA
cdr3_aa: ASSLVGRPNEQF

v_call: TRBV7-8
j_call: TRBJ2-4
clone_size: NA
cdr3_aa: ASSLGQALGAKNIQY

v_call: TRBV5-8
j_call: TRBJ1-1
clone_size: NA
cdr3_aa: ASSRTGGRYTEAF

v_call: TRBV5-5
j_call: TRBJ1-1
clone_size: NA
cdr3_aa: ASSLEGTVGTEAF

v_call: TRBV15
j_call: TRBJ1-2
clone_size: many
cdr3_aa: ATSTGGFNYGYT

v_call: TRBV12-3/TRBV12-4
j_call: TRBJ2-1
clone_size: few
cdr3_aa: ASRSTGLLRAGGPNEQF

v_call: TRBV6-1
j_call: TRBJ1-1
clone_size: NA
cdr3_aa: ASRKLEGDTEAF

v_call: TRBV20-1
j_call: TRBJ2-3
clone_size: NA
cdr3_aa: SAGPPTGRRPQEY

v_call: TRBV7-6
j_call: TRBJ2-5
clone_size: NA
cdr3_aa: ASRTGTILY

v_call: TRBV12-3/TRBV12-4
j_call: TRBJ1-1
clone_size: NA
cdr3_aa: ASSFWSVLNTEAF

v_call: TRBV12-3/TRBV12-4
j_call: TRBJ2-6
clone_size: few
cdr3_aa: ASRGQVMKANVLT

v_call: TRBV7-9
j_call: TRBJ2-1
clone_size: NA
cdr3_aa: ASSAQGAWEQF

v_call: TRBV12-3/TRBV12-4
j_call: TRBJ1-2
clone_size: NA
cdr3_aa: ASSLGNPLSYGYT

v_call: TRBV5-1
j_call: TRBJ2-6
clone_size: NA
cdr3_aa: ASSLVGGPGANVLT

v_call: TRBV5-6
j_call: TRBJ2-2
clone_size: few
cdr3_aa: ASRPVRGTGELF

v_call: TRBV6-6
j_call: TRBJ1-4
clone_size: NA
cdr3_aa: ASLGQYQLF

v_call: TRBV12-3/TRBV12-4
j_call: TRBJ1-2
clone_size: NA
cdr3_aa: ASTPLPPNYGYT

v_call: TRBV5-1
j_call: TRBJ1-2
clone_size: NA
cdr3_aa: ASSPTGFDYGYT

v_call: TRBV3-1
j_call: TRBJ2-5
clone_size: NA
cdr3_aa: ASSQVSSWSGPSLPETQY

v_call: TRBV7-2
j_call: TRBJ1-5
clone_size: NA
cdr3_aa: ASSKRGQLPNQPQH

v_call: TRBV5-1
j_call: TRBJ2-1
clone_size: few
cdr3_aa: ASSLRGSAGMDEQF

v_call: TRBV7-9
j_call: TRBJ2-3
clone_size: NA
cdr3_aa: ASSFSTRTDTQY

v_call: TRBV10-3
j_call: TRBJ1-4
clone_size: NA
cdr3_aa: APRPSTNEKLF

v_call: TRBV7-2
j_call: TRBJ2-7
clone_size: many
cdr3_aa: ASSLRRGVSYEQY

v_call: TRBV9
j_call: TRBJ2-3
clone_size: NA
cdr3_aa: ASSDRAQPDTQY

v_call: TRBV2
j_call: TRBJ2-1
clone_size: NA
cdr3_aa: ASSERQGALRSYNEQF